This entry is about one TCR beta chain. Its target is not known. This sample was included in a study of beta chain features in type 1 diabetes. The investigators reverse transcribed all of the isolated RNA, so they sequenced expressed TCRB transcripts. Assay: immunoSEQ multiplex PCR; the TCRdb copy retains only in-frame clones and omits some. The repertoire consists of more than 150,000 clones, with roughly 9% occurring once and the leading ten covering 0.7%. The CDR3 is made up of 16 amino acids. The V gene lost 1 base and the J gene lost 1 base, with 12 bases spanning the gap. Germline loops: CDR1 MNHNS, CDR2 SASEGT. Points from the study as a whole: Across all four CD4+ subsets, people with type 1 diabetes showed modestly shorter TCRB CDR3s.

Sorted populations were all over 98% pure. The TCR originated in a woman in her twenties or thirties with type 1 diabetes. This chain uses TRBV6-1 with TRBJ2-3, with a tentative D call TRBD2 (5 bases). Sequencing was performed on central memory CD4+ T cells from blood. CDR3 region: CASSEDWLAGTDTQYF. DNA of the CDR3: TGTGCCAGCAGTGAAGATTGGCTAGCAGGCACAGATACGCAGTATTTT.